This passage covers 21 T cell receptor beta chains from one sample sequenced in a study of cytomegalovirus exposure and HLA in healthy donors. The PCR had 60 Vbeta and 13 Jbeta primers. Method: immunoSEQ multiplex PCR; TCRdb's copy keeps in-frame clones and lacks some. The table has 100,000 to 150,000 clones, nearly 85% seen once. Sequenced sample: PBMCs. These receptors were taken from a boy aged 10-17 years in good health and CMV-seronegative.

This clone appeared once. This rearrangement joins TRBV27 to TRBJ2-7; maybe TRBD2 (6 bases). Trimming pared 3 bases from V and 2 bases from J, leaving 11 bases between. This CDR3 comprises 14 residues. CDR1 is MNHEY and CDR2 is SMNVEV in the germline V gene (reference sequence). CDR3 in DNA: TGTGCCAGCAGTTTCGGCGGGAACCCCTACGAGCAGTACTTC. This gives the protein CASSFGGNPYEQYF.

This chain joins TRBV9 and TRBJ2-1; 14 positions agree with TRBD2. The germline V gene has CDR1 SGDLS and CDR2 YYNGEE. The trim removed 2 bases at V and 6 bases at J, leaving 4 bases unmatched. CDR3 length: 16 residues. The CDR3 here is CASSVETSGRANEQFF. The CDR3 DNA reads TGTGCCAGCAGCGTGGAGACTAGCGGGAGGGCCAATGAGCAGTTCTTC.

The rearrangement uses TRBV2 and TRBJ2-6; D perhaps matches TRBD2 (5 bases). The CDR3 runs to 15 residues. V lost 5 bases and J lost 4, with 12 bases in between. Germline CDR1 and CDR2: SNHLY and FYNNEI. The DNA for the CDR3 is TGTGCCAGCAGTATGGACGGGAAGGGGGCCAACGTCCTGACTTTC. Protein product: CASSMDGKGANVLTF.

V gene TRBV7-9 combines with J gene TRBJ1-1; D possibly corresponds to TRBD1 (6 bases). Germline V gives CDR1 SEHNR, CDR2 FQNEAQ (reference sequence). V lost 1 base and J lost 1, with 10 bases in between. The CDR3 loop spans 15 amino acids. CDR3 in amino acids: CASSLGGGGNTEAFF. Here the CDR3 DNA reads TGTGCCAGCAGCTTAGGAGGGGGGGGGAACACTGAAGCTTTCTTT.

Only one count was recorded for this clone. The V gene is TRBV7-6, the J gene TRBJ1-1, with D perhaps matching TRBD1 (5 bases). The germline V gene encodes CDR1 SGHVS and CDR2 FNYEAQ. V was cut by 4 bases and J by 1 base, with 13 bases left in between. CDR3 length: 15 residues. This CDR3 is CASSWGGDGNTEAFF. The CDR3 DNA sequence: TGTGCCAGCAGCTGGGGGGGGGATGGGAACACTGAAGCTTTCTTT.

The chain employs TRBV20-1 and TRBJ1-2; 9 positions agree with TRBD1. Trimming took 6 bases from V and 7 from J; bases not matched to a gene: 3. CDR3 length: 11 amino acids. The germline CDR1 and CDR2 sequences are DFQATT and SNEGSKA (reference sequence). This CDR3 is CSAWTGVGYTF. CDR3 DNA sequence: TGCAGTGCCTGGACAGGGGTTGGCTACACCTTC.

J is TRBJ2-7 and V is TRBV6-5, with D maybe TRBD2 (7 bases). Trimming pared 0 bases from V and 7 bases from J, leaving 13 bases between. This CDR3 is built from 14 residues. Per germline, CDR1 MNHEY and CDR2 SVGAGI. CDR3 in DNA: TGTGCCAGCAGTTACTCGGGGGGGCTGAGTGAGCAGTACTTC. Protein: CASSYSGGLSEQYF.

The chain carries TRBV30 and TRBJ2-1; TRBD1 might be the D (5 bases). Germline values: CDR1 GTSNPN, CDR2 SVGIG (reference sequence). CDR3 length equals 13 residues. Between the trimmed V and J ends, which lost 6 bases and 4 bases, there was a span of 13 bases. This CDR3 is CACSPTGYNEQFF. As DNA, the CDR3 is TGTGCCTGCAGCCCTACAGGATACAATGAGCAGTTCTTC. Full variable domain (rest looked up from reference TRBV30 and TRBJ2-1): SQTIHQWPATLVQPVGSPLSLECTVEGTSNPNLYWYRQAAGRGLQLLFYSVGIGQISSEVPQNLSASRPQDRQFILSSKKLLLSDSGFYLCACSPTGYNEQFFGPGTRLTVL.

This chain joins TRBV7-9 and TRBJ2-1; 8 positions match TRBD2. The germline V gene encodes CDR1 SEHNR and CDR2 FQNEAQ (reference sequence). CDR3 length equals 14 residues. Germline trimming cut 9 bases from V and 8 bases from J; bases unmatched to any gene: 12. In DNA form, the CDR3 reads TGTGCCAGTTCCTTGAGCGGGAGTCCGCATGAGCAGTTCTTC. Translation gives CASSLSGSPHEQFF.

CDR3: CASSAPGLARDEQYF. CDR3 DNA: TGTGCCAGCAGTGCACCGGGACTAGCTCGTGACGAGCAGTACTTC. This sequence joins TRBV2 and TRBJ2-7; 9 bases are shared with TRBD2. Germline V gene data show CDR1 as SNHLY and CDR2 as FYNNEI. The CDR3 runs 15 residues. V lost 4 bases, J lost 5 bases, and 9 bases stayed unmatched.

The rearrangement uses TRBV10-1 and TRBJ2-5, with 10 bases aligning to TRBD1. V lost 11 bases, J lost 2 bases, and 11 bases stayed unmatched. There are 15 residues in the CDR3. The V gene's germline CDR1 is WNHNN and CDR2 SYGVQD (reference sequence). The CDR3 DNA follows: TGCGCCCCCAGGGGGGACAGGGGTCCTCAAGAGACCCAGTACTTC. Amino acids: CAPRGDRGPQETQYF.

The V and J genes are TRBV6-1 and TRBJ2-1; 9 nucleotides line up with TRBD1. Germline CDR1 is MNHNS and CDR2 is SASEGT. J was trimmed by 6 bases and V by 4 bases; bases with no gene match: 4. CDR3 length: 14 amino acids. CDR3 in DNA: TGTGCCAGCAGTGGGGACAGGGACCCCAATGAGCAGTTCTTC. Translating it yields CASSGDRDPNEQFF.

On this clone: An end of the junction does not agree with germline; a read error may underlie this. The J gene is TRBJ1-2, the V gene TRBV20-1; 7 bases line up with TRBD1. Germline V gene data show CDR1 as DFQATT and CDR2 as SNEGSKA (reference sequence). CDR3 size: 11 residues. The CDR3 DNA sequence: TGCAGTGCTAGTCCCACCGGGACAGAATATTTC. Translation: CSASPTGTEYF.

The genes are TRBV7-9 and TRBJ2-7; D is possibly TRBD2 (6 bases). V shed 4 bases and J shed 3 bases, with 10 bases lying between them. CDR1 and CDR2 from the germline V gene are SEHNR and FQNEAQ (reference sequence). The CDR3 covers 13 residues. The CDR3: CASSYVGSYEQYF. DNA for the CDR3: TGTGCCAGCAGCTACGTCGGGAGCTACGAGCAGTACTTC. The full variable domain, completed using reference TRBV7-9 and TRBJ2-7, is DTGVSQNPRHKITKRGQNVTFRCDPISEHNRLYWYRQTLGQGPEFLTYFQNEAQLEKSRLLSDRFSAERPKGSFSTLEIQRTEQGDSAMYLCASSYVGSYEQYFGPGTRLTVT.

V is TRBV7-9 and J is TRBJ2-7; TRBD2 might be the D (5 bases). With 0 bases removed from V and 3 bases from J, the gap between germline ends came to 9 bases. Germline-derived CDR1 and CDR2 are SEHNR and FQNEAQ (reference sequence). CDR3 size: 14 residues. The CDR3 DNA is TGTGCCAGCAGCTTAGCCCCGGGGATCTACGAGCAGTACTTC. It codes for CASSLAPGIYEQYF.

V usage is TRBV6-5 and J usage is TRBJ2-1; 7 bases agree with TRBD2. CDR1 and CDR2 from the germline V gene are MNHEY and SVGAGI. This CDR3 has 15 amino acids. J gave up 7 bases and V 2 bases, and 8 bases lay outside the gene matches. This CDR3 is CASSYGTIGLNEQFF. CDR3 coding DNA: TGTGCCAGCAGTTACGGGACTATTGGTCTGAATGAGCAGTTCTTC.

The genes are TRBV29-1 and TRBJ1-2; tentatively, D is TRBD1 (6 bases). CDR1 and CDR2 (germline): SQVTM, ANQGSEA. Trimming removed 3 bases from V and 4 bases from J, with 15 bases in between. This CDR3 has 14 amino acids. The CDR3: CSVDLGGRSYGYTF. The CDR3 region has the DNA TGCAGCGTTGATCTCGGGGGGCGCTCCTATGGCTACACCTTC.

This clone was seen once. The chain joins TRBV14 to TRBJ2-1, with D uncertain. Germline CDR1 SGHDN, CDR2 FVKESK. This CDR3 spans 13 amino acids. Trimming shortened V by 4 bases and J by 6 bases, and 10 bases separated the two germline ends. CDR3 in amino acids: CASSRGYGNEQFF. CDR3 DNA: TGTGCCAGCAGCCGAGGATACGGCAATGAGCAGTTCTTC.

This sequence joins TRBV6-1 and TRBJ2-7, with D perhaps matching TRBD1 (5 bases). Deletions cut 6 bases from V and 5 bases from J, with 14 bases between. This CDR3 has 13 residues. CDR1 and CDR2 (germline): MNHNS, SASEGT. The CDR3 DNA follows: TGTGCCAGCAGCTCCTCGGGCAGGGACGAGCAGTACTTC. Translation: CASSSSGRDEQYF.

The rearrangement uses TRBV5-6 and TRBJ2-3; possible D gene TRBD1, 5 bases. Germline V lookup: CDR1 SGHDT, CDR2 YYEEEE. This CDR3 is built from 15 residues. V shed 3 bases and J shed 5 bases, with 16 bases lying between them. In nucleotides, the CDR3 is TGTGCCAGCAGCTCGAAAGGGGTCCGCATAGATACGCAGTATTTT. Amino acids: CASSSKGVRIDTQYF. The complete variable domain, with remaining parts taken from reference TRBV5-6 and TRBJ2-3, reads DAGVTQSPTHLIKTRGQQVTLRCSPKSGHDTVSWYQQALGQGPQFIFQYYEEEERQRGNFPDRFSGHQFPNYSSELNVNALLLGDSALYLCASSSKGVRIDTQYFGPGTRLTVL.

This sequence joins TRBV7-9 and TRBJ2-1, with TRBD2 matching 14 bases. The germline gives CDR1 SEHNR, CDR2 FQNEAQ (reference sequence). V lost 4 bases, J lost 8 bases, and 4 bases stayed unmatched. This CDR3 is 15 amino acids long. In nucleotides, the CDR3 is TGTGCCAGCAGCTGGGGACTAGCGGGAGCGGATGAGCAGTTCTTC. This encodes CASSWGLAGADEQFF.